The 26 T cell receptor beta chains in this list originate from one sample, sequenced in a study of technical replicates of blood from four donors (dated by TCRdb to about 2017). Library construction relied on the immunoSEQ multiplex PCR assay. Not all clones reach the TCRdb copy of this immuneACCESS table, which keeps in-frame sequences only. Checked studies attribute under half of the gap to unresolved V genes and leave the rest unexplained. The sample contains roughly 70,000 clones, approximately 94% of them found a single time. In total, the top ten clones hold 0.39% of the sample. Sample: T cells isolated from PBMCs. All receptors come from a human donor in good health.

In this sample, this clone turned up once. CDR3 loop: CASSEISGRRNEQFF. The CDR3 DNA is TGTGCCAGCTCCGAAATAAGCGGGAGACGGAATGAGCAGTTCTTC. The chain combines TRBV28 with TRBJ2-1, with 8 bases aligning to TRBD2. There are 15 residues in the CDR3. Looked up from germline, CDR1 is MDHEN and CDR2 is SYDVKM. Trimming took 8 bases from V and 7 from J; bases not matched to a gene: 13.

CDR3 in DNA: TGTGCCAGCAGCTTCGACAGGCTAATGAACACTGAAGCTTTCTTT. This sequence encodes CASSFDRLMNTEAFF. The chain employs TRBV5-4 and TRBJ1-1; TRBD1 might be the D (6 bases). This CDR3 is built from 15 residues. CDR1 is SGHNT and CDR2 is YYREEE in the germline V gene (reference sequence). V was clipped by 2 bases and J by 0 bases, with 11 bases between them.

This clone has a single count. The V call is TRBV4-3, the J call TRBJ1-1, with 8 nucleotides matching TRBD1. This CDR3 spans 14 amino acids. The V gene's germline CDR1 is LGHNA and CDR2 YSLEER. V gave up 0 bases and J gave up 4 bases; unmatched junction bases: 1. CDR3 DNA sequence: TGCGCCAGCAGCCAAGAACAGGGGGTCACTGAAGCTTTCTTT. It translates to CASSQEQGVTEAFF.

CDR3 nucleotide sequence: TGTGCCAGCAGCTTGGATACAGAAGGTTATGGCTACACCTTC. Its translation is CASSLDTEGYGYTF. The chain couples TRBV5-4 to TRBJ1-2; no firm D call. Trimming cost V 0 bases and J 5 bases, with 11 bases left between them. The germline V gene has CDR1 SGHNT and CDR2 YYREEE (reference sequence). CDR3 length: 14 amino acids.

The chain joins TRBV11-3 to TRBJ1-3; D uncertain. V gave up 1 base and J gave up 6 bases, with 13 bases separating them. Germline V gives CDR1 SGHNT, CDR2 YENEEA. The CDR3 runs to 15 residues. CDR3 in amino acids: CASSLGEGMENTIYF. The DNA for the CDR3 is TGTGCCAGCAGCTTAGGAGAGGGTATGGAAAACACCATATATTTT.

The chain links TRBV28 to TRBJ2-7; D gene ambiguous. V lost 2 bases and J lost 3, with 5 bases in between. This CDR3 contains 12 residues. CDR1 is MDHEN, CDR2 SYDVKM, per germline. The CDR3 sequence: CASSLTSYEQYF. The CDR3 coding sequence is TGTGCCAGCAGTTTAACAAGCTACGAGCAGTACTTC.

The chain carries TRBV7-9 and TRBJ2-7; 11 bases are a match to TRBD2. The CDR3 contains 15 residues. The germline CDR1 and CDR2 sequences are SEHNR and FQNEAQ (reference sequence). The V segment lost 8 bases and the J segment 0 bases; nucleotides outside the gene matches: 6. The CDR3 sequence is CASGLAGHLSYEQYF. The CDR3 DNA reads as TGTGCCAGCGGACTAGCGGGTCACCTCTCCTACGAGCAGTACTTC.

The chain joins TRBV4-3 to TRBJ1-2; TRBD1 matches at 7 bases. The CDR3 length is 16 residues. CDR1 LGHNA and CDR2 YSLEER come from the germline V gene. The V gene end was trimmed by 0 bases and the J gene end by 3 bases; junction bases not matched to a gene: 7. The CDR3: CASSQDFVTGYYGYTF. CDR3 DNA: TGCGCCAGCAGCCAAGACTTCGTGACAGGGTACTATGGCTACACCTTC.

The chain joins TRBV10-3 to TRBJ2-7, with TRBD2 matching 7 bases. CDR1 is ENHRY and CDR2 is SYGVKD in the germline V gene. This CDR3 contains 13 residues. With V trimmed by 5 bases and J by 4 bases, 5 bases remained unmatched. This chain's CDR3 is CAISKSGIYEQYF. DNA of the CDR3: TGTGCCATCAGTAAGAGCGGGATTTACGAGCAGTACTTC.

This chain uses TRBV30 with TRBJ2-7; 8 bases fit TRBD1. The germline CDR1 and CDR2 sequences are GTSNPN and SVGIG (reference sequence). J was trimmed by 3 bases and V by 2 bases; bases with no gene match: 6. This CDR3 comprises 14 residues. The CDR3 sequence is CAWSPGQGVYEQYF. DNA of the CDR3: TGTGCCTGGAGTCCCGGACAGGGTGTCTACGAGCAGTACTTC. Supplemented by reference TRBV30 and TRBJ2-7, the full variable domain reads SQTIHQWPATLVQPVGSPLSLECTVEGTSNPNLYWYRQAAGRGLQLLFYSVGIGQISSEVPQNLSASRPQDRQFILSSKKLLLSDSGFYLCAWSPGQGVYEQYFGPGTRLTVT.

The chain is built from TRBV27 and TRBJ1-2; D may be TRBD1 (6 bases). Trimming removed 5 bases at V and 3 bases at J, with 13 bases between. Germline V gene lookup returns CDR1 MNHEY and CDR2 SMNVEV (reference sequence). CDR3 length equals 14 residues. The CDR3 loop is CASSPLQGYYGYTF. The CDR3, as DNA: TGTGCCAGCAGTCCACTACAGGGATACTATGGCTACACCTTC.

The J gene is TRBJ1-2, the V gene TRBV5-1, with D maybe TRBD1 (5 bases). In germline, CDR1 is SGHRS, CDR2 YFSETQ. The CDR3 is 13 amino acids. The V gene lost 0 bases and the J gene lost 4 bases, with 7 bases spanning the gap. The CDR3 sequence is CASSLEGIYGYTF. CDR3 bases: TGCGCCAGCAGCTTGGAGGGGATCTATGGCTACACCTTC.

The chain is built from TRBV27 and TRBJ2-7; D is possibly TRBD1 (6 bases). Looked up from germline, CDR1 is MNHEY and CDR2 is SMNVEV (reference sequence). Trimming removed 6 bases at V and 4 bases at J, with 16 bases between. The CDR3 contains 14 residues. CDR3 nucleotides: TGTGCCAGCAGCCTACCAGGGGTAGGGTACGAGCAGTACTTC. Protein: CASSLPGVGYEQYF.

The rearrangement uses TRBV28 and TRBJ2-4, with 9 bases aligning to TRBD2. V shed 4 bases and J 3 bases; nucleotides not matched to a gene: 7. Germline V gives CDR1 MDHEN, CDR2 SYDVKM. This CDR3 contains 16 residues. For the CDR3, the DNA is TGTGCCAGCAGTTCCCTAGCGGGAAACGGCAAAAACATTCAGTACTTC. Protein sequence: CASSSLAGNGKNIQYF.

This clone was seen a few times. The chain has TRBV30 and TRBJ2-5, with D possibly matching TRBD2 (5 bases). Trimming took 1 base from V and 5 from J, leaving 8 bases between them. Germline assignment: CDR1 GTSNPN and CDR2 SVGIG (reference sequence). The CDR3 covers 12 residues. DNA of the CDR3: TGTGCCTGGAGTGCGGGGAGCGAGACCCAGTACTTC. Its protein is CAWSAGSETQYF.

The chain combines TRBV13 with TRBJ2-1; D is perhaps TRBD2 (6 bases). CDR3 size: 15 residues. In germline, CDR1 is PRHDT, CDR2 FYEKMQ (reference sequence). V lost 5 bases and J 4 bases, leaving 15 bases between the germline ends. For the CDR3, the DNA is TGTGCCAGCAGCCCCGCCCTAGCGAGATACAATGAGCAGTTCTTC. Its translation: CASSPALARYNEQFF.

For the CDR3, the DNA is TGTGCCAGCAGTGGACTAGCGGGAGCGTACGAGCAGTACTTC. Translated, it gives CASSGLAGAYEQYF. V usage is TRBV27 and J usage is TRBJ2-7; 13 nucleotides line up with TRBD2. CDR1 and CDR2 from the germline V gene are MNHEY and SMNVEV (reference sequence). The CDR3 totals 14 residues. Trimming cost V 5 bases and J 4 bases; bases outside gene matches: 2.

This chain joins TRBV5-1 and TRBJ1-1; D is unresolved. From germline, CDR1 is SGHRS and CDR2 YFSETQ. The CDR3 totals 13 residues. V gave up 0 bases and J gave up 2 bases, with 5 bases separating them. The CDR3 spells CASSLDINTEAFF. CDR3 nucleotides: TGCGCCAGCAGCTTGGATATTAACACTGAAGCTTTCTTT.

This chain connects TRBV10-1 to TRBJ1-4; the match to TRBD1 covers 7 bases. Germline-derived CDR1 and CDR2 are WNHNN and SYGVQD (reference sequence). This CDR3 has 15 residues. V lost 2 bases, J lost 3 bases, and 3 bases stayed unmatched. The CDR3 DNA sequence: TGCGCCAGCAGTGAGATACAGGGGCCTAATGAAAAACTGTTTTTT. This encodes CASSEIQGPNEKLFF.

V usage is TRBV30 and J usage is TRBJ2-3, with D perhaps matching TRBD2 (5 bases). This CDR3 has 11 residues. V was shortened by 2 bases and J by 7 bases, with 7 bases between the two germline ends. Germline assignment: CDR1 GTSNPN and CDR2 SVGIG (reference sequence). The CDR3 DNA is TGTGCCTGGAGTTCGGGAAATACGCAGTATTTT. This gives the protein CAWSSGNTQYF.

This chain joins TRBV19 and TRBJ1-2; 11 bases align to TRBD1. CDR3 size: 14 residues. In germline, CDR1 is LNHDA, CDR2 SQIVND (reference sequence). The junction had 5 bases not matched to a gene; V was cut back by 3 bases and J by 8 bases. Here the CDR3 DNA reads TGTGCCAGTAGTATTATGGGACAGGGGGAAGGCTACACCTTC. This sequence encodes CASSIMGQGEGYTF.

The V gene is TRBV19, the J gene TRBJ2-7, with D possibly matching TRBD2 (5 bases). The V end lost 1 base, the J end lost 3 bases, and 10 bases lay between the germline ends. Germline loops: CDR1 LNHDA, CDR2 SQIVND (reference sequence). The CDR3 has 14 residues. For the CDR3, the DNA is TGTGCCAGTAGTATAGGCGGGTTGAACTACGAGCAGTACTTC. It is translated as CASSIGGLNYEQYF.

The chain combines TRBV2 with TRBJ2-7; 7 bases align to TRBD2. V dropped 4 bases and J dropped 2; count of bases not matched to a gene: 11. CDR1 SNHLY and CDR2 FYNNEI come from the germline V gene. The CDR3 covers 16 residues. In DNA, the CDR3 is TGTGCCAGCAGTGCTTCGGGCGGGAGCTTTACCTACGAGCAGTACTTC. This codes for CASSASGGSFTYEQYF.

The V call is TRBV7-3, the J call TRBJ2-3, with 11 bases lining up with TRBD2. Germline V lookup: CDR1 SGHTA, CDR2 FQGTGA. The J segment lost 4 bases and the V segment lost 3 bases, leaving 12 bases of the junction unmatched. This CDR3 contains 18 residues. In DNA, the CDR3 is TGTGCCAGCAGCTTGCGGACATTAGCGGGAGGGAGGTCAGATACGCAGTATTTT. This sequence encodes CASSLRTLAGGRSDTQYF.

This chain connects TRBV5-1 to TRBJ2-7; 7 bases are shared with TRBD1. Trimming at V came to 4 bases and at J to 1 base, leaving 14 bases not matched to a gene. CDR1 SGHRS and CDR2 YFSETQ come from the germline V gene. This CDR3 comprises 17 residues. The CDR3 DNA is TGCGCCAGCAGCGACCGTGTAACAGGGGCAATATCCTACGAGCAGTACTTC. It specifies CASSDRVTGAISYEQYF.

This chain connects TRBV9 to TRBJ2-7; 7 bases map to TRBD2. V dropped 0 bases and J dropped 4; count of bases not matched to a gene: 7. This CDR3 is built from 15 residues. Germline V gives CDR1 SGDLS, CDR2 YYNGEE. The CDR3 reads CASSVETGGRYEQYF. Here the CDR3 DNA reads TGTGCCAGCAGCGTAGAAACGGGAGGAAGGTACGAGCAGTACTTC.